These T cell receptor beta chains were read from a single sample in a study of blood T cell repertoires in COVID-19. The protocol was immunoSEQ multiplex PCR, while the TCRdb copy is restricted to in-frame clones and leaves out a portion. The repertoire has fewer than 300,000 clones, roughly nine tenths of them found once; the top ten carry 12%. Sequences were obtained from peripheral blood. Receptors originate from a woman in her 30s with COVID-19, enrolled during active disease. Both conserved end residues are part of each CDR3. Each record gives: J gene, D gene, V gene, CDR3 length, CDR3 protein, CDR3 DNA. D genes are given only for firm matches.

TRBJ2-2	TRBD2	TRBV11-2	15	CASSRGGGRGGELFF	TGTGCCAGCAGCCGGGGGGGAGGGCGAGGCGGGGAGCTGTTTTTT
TRBJ1-1	TRBD1	TRBV7-9	15	CASSPGTGWGTEAFF	TGTGCCAGCAGCCCCGGGACAGGGTGGGGCACTGAAGCTTTCTTT
TRBJ2-2	-	TRBV6-5	16	CASSYSRGPGTGELFF	TGTGCCAGCAGTTACTCGCGGGGCCCTGGCACCGGGGAGCTGTTTTTT
TRBJ2-7	-	TRBV20-1	11	CSANDFYEQYF	TGCAGTGCCAATGACTTCTACGAGCAGTACTTC
TRBJ2-1	TRBD2	TRBV19	17	CASSTPGTSGAYNEQFF	TGTGCCAGTAGTACACCCGGGACTAGCGGAGCCTACAATGAGCAGTTCTTC
TRBJ2-3	-	TRBV11-2	15	CASSSGTRYTDTQYF	TGTGCCAGCAGTTCCGGGACAAGATACACAGATACGCAGTATTTT
TRBJ2-1	-	TRBV21-1	17	CASSKGAGDREHNEQFF	TGTGCCAGCAGCAAAGGGGCCGGGGACAGGGAGCACAATGAGCAGTTCTTC
TRBJ1-2	TRBD1	TRBV23-1	16	CASPTTGQEALYGYTF	TGCGCCAGTCCTACGACGGGACAGGAAGCCCTCTATGGCTACACCTTC
TRBJ2-7	TRBD2	TRBV4-1	17	CASSQPTSGGPRYEQYF	TGCGCCAGCAGCCAACCAACTAGCGGGGGGCCTCGCTACGAGCAGTACTTC
TRBJ2-7	-	TRBV28	12	CASSPDGGEQYF	TGTGCCAGCAGTCCCGACGGCGGGGAGCAGTACTTC
TRBJ1-1	TRBD1	TRBV4-2	15	CASSRFGQENTEAFF	TGTGCCAGCAGCCGATTCGGACAGGAGAACACTGAAGCTTTCTTT
TRBJ1-1	-	TRBV13	13	CASTPESFTEAFF	TGTGCCAGCACCCCCGAGAGCTTTACTGAAGCTTTCTTT
TRBJ2-7	-	TRBV15	14	CATSRDPLNYEQYF	TGTGCCACCAGCAGAGATCCGCTAAATTACGAGCAGTACTTC
TRBJ1-3	-	TRBV5-1	13	CASSYSQGNTIYF	TGCGCCAGCAGCTACTCACAGGGAAACACCATATATTTT
TRBJ2-7	TRBD2	TRBV5-5	18	CASSLNGPLPGLADEQYF	TGTGCCAGCAGCTTGAACGGACCCCTACCGGGACTAGCGGATGAGCAGTACTTC
TRBJ2-7	-	TRBV19	13	CASRKTPGAEQYF	TGTGCCAGTAGGAAAACACCAGGTGCCGAGCAGTACTTC
TRBJ1-4	TRBD1	TRBV28	16	CASSSWDRGQYEKLFF	TGTGCCAGCAGTTCTTGGGACAGGGGGCAATATGAAAAACTGTTTTTT
TRBJ1-3	TRBD1	TRBV7-8	13	CASSSGQINTIYF	TGTGCCAGCAGCTCGGGACAGATAAACACCATATATTTT